These T cell receptor beta chains were read from a single sample in a study of T cells in Graves' hyperthyroidism and ophthalmopathy. Each CDR3 protein is one row after TCRdb ran MiXCR on the multiplex PCR reads. The table has hundreds of thousands of distinct CDR3 sequences, 22% seen once; the top ten hold about 60%. Sequenced input: blood. All receptors come from a man aged 30 to 39 with Graves' ophthalmopathy. The CDR3 runs from the conserved cysteine through the conserved F or W. The order of the fields is J gene, clone size, D gene, V gene, CDR3 DNA, CDR3 protein. The D gene is left open where the match is weak. Not every row has a clone size; where given, it reads once, few, many or a size class.

>TRBJ1-6|-|-|TRBV28
TGTGCCAGCAGCTCGGTCGGCTCCTATAATTCACCCCTCCACTTT
CASSSVGSYNSPLHF
>TRBJ2-6|many|-|TRBV11-2
TGTGCCAGCAGCCCCCAGTCCGGGATAGCAGGGCCTGGGGCCAACGTCCTGACTTTC
CASSPQSGIAGPGANVLTF
>TRBJ2-3|-|TRBD2|TRBV7-2
TGTGCCAGCAGCTTACCCCGTAATAGCGGGAGGTCCACAGATACGCAGTATTTT
CASSLPRNSGRSTDTQYF
>TRBJ1-1|few|TRBD1|TRBV6-1
TGTGCCAGCACAGAGCCCGGAAACAGGGGACGGAACACTGAAGCTTTCTTT
CASTEPGNRGRNTEAFF
>TRBJ1-3|many|-|TRBV27
TGTGCCAGCAGTTTATCCTCCCCACGCGCTGGAAACACCATATATTTT
CASSLSSPRAGNTIYF
>TRBJ2-1|-|TRBD2|TRBV28
TGTGCCAGCAGTTTAAGCTCTAGCGGGAGGTACAATGAGCAGTTCTTC
CASSLSSSGRYNEQFF
>TRBJ1-1|many|-|TRBV28
TGTGCCAGCAGTTTATTCCAGGCTGAAGCTTTCTTT
CASSLFQAEAFF
>TRBJ2-5|few|TRBD2|TRBV30
TGTGCCTGGAGTGGGGAGGGACTAGCGGGAGGCATGGAGACCCAGTACTTC
CAWSGEGLAGGMETQYF
>TRBJ2-1|-|TRBD2|TRBV30
TGTGCCTGGAGTCGACCTGGGACTAGTCGGGGTGAGCAGTTCTTC
CAWSRPGTSRGEQFF
>TRBJ1-5|few|TRBD1|TRBV6-6
TGTGCCAGCAGTTACTCGACAGGGCAGCCCCAGCATTTT
CASSYSTGQPQHF
>TRBJ2-3|many|TRBD2|TRBV2
TGTGCCAGCAGACCCGGGACTAACACAGATACGCAGTATTTT
CASRPGTNTDTQYF
>TRBJ2-7|many|-|TRBV28
TGTGCCAGCAGTGGGTTCTTCCCAGACCCATTAGCTGGCGAGCAGTACTTC
CASSGFFPDPLAGEQYF
>TRBJ2-1|few|-|TRBV28
TGTGCCAGCAGTGGAACACGCGAGCCCCTGTTCTTC
CASSGTREPLFF
>TRBJ1-5|-|TRBD1|TRBV19
TGTGCCAGTAGTACTGACAGGGGAGGCAATCAGCCCCAGCATTTT
CASSTDRGGNQPQHF
>TRBJ2-4|-|-|TRBV6-2/TRBV6-3
TGTGCCAGCAGTGACCTAAAGTCTCTAGCCAAAAACATTCAGTACTTC
CASSDLKSLAKNIQYF
>TRBJ1-2|many|-|TRBV28
TGTGCCAGCAGCCCCGGACACCCACGGGCCAACTATGGCTACACCTTC
CASSPGHPRANYGYTF
>TRBJ2-1|-|TRBD2|TRBV19
TGTGCCAGTAGACTTAGCGGGAGGCTCTCGGATGAGCAGTTCTTC
CASRLSGRLSDEQFF
>TRBJ2-2|-|TRBD2|TRBV7-9
TGTGCCAGCAGCATCACCATAGCGGGAGGCCCCGGGGAGCTGTTTTTT
CASSITIAGGPGELFF
>TRBJ2-2|-|-|TRBV7-2
TGTGCCAGCAGCCCTGGGCAGCATAACACCGGGGAGCTGTTTTTT
CASSPGQHNTGELFF
>TRBJ1-2|few|-|TRBV29-1
TGCAGCGTTGATTTGGCAGCTCCCTACTATTATGGCTACACCTTC
CSVDLAAPYYYGYTF
>TRBJ2-7|-|TRBD1|TRBV3-1
TGTGCCAGCAGCCAAGATAAGACAGGGATCTCCTACGAGCAGTACTTC
CASSQDKTGISYEQYF
>TRBJ2-1|-|TRBD1|TRBV18
TGTGCCAGCTCACCGGGACAGTTTGGGAATGAGCAGTTCTTC
CASSPGQFGNEQFF
>TRBJ2-7|-|TRBD2|TRBV7-2
TGTGCCAGTGCATGGACTAGCGGGAGAAGGGCCCCTCTGGACGAGCAGTACTTC
CASAWTSGRRAPLDEQYF
>TRBJ2-3|-|-|TRBV7-3
TGTGCCAGCAGTGTGGGCCGCGAAGGTACGCAGTATTTT
CASSVGREGTQYF
>TRBJ2-5|-|-|TRBV30
TGTGCCTGGAGTTTCAGAGAGACCCAGTACTTC
CAWSFRETQYF
>TRBJ2-7|-|-|TRBV27
TGTGCCAGCAGTTTAAACCTCCACGAGCAGTACTTC
CASSLNLHEQYF
>TRBJ2-1|few|-|TRBV5-1
TGCGCCAGCCTAAGAGACCCGACCTACAATGAGCAGTTCTTC
CASLRDPTYNEQFF
>TRBJ2-3|-|-|TRBV20-1
TGCAGTGCTAGTCGGGACGTAAATACGCAGTATTTT
CSASRDVNTQYF
>TRBJ2-4|many|TRBD2|TRBV3-1
TGTGCCAGCAGCCAAGATCGGGTTAGCGGGGCCGTTCAGTACTTC
CASSQDRVSGAVQYF
>TRBJ1-1|many|-|TRBV7-8
TGTGCCAGCAGCAAGGACCCCGGGGCAACTGAAGCTTTCTTT
CASSKDPGATEAFF
>TRBJ2-7|many|-|TRBV28
TGTGCCAGCAGTTTACCGGGCAAGTACGAGCAGTACTTC
CASSLPGKYEQYF
>TRBJ1-4|-|-|TRBV20-1
TGCAGTGCTAGTTACGGACGCTTATCGGCTAATGAAAAACTGTTTTTT
CSASYGRLSANEKLFF